This is a list of T cell receptor beta chains from one sample in a study of metastatic and nonmetastatic thyroid tumors. TCRdb redid the clone calls on the PCR reads using MiXCR. The repertoire includes 6,500 to 8,000 clones, around 28% of them detected once, and 40% to 45% sits in the top ten. Sequencing was done on a sample of tumor tissue. These receptors all come from a male donor with papillary thyroid cancer or a benign thyroid nodule (not recorded which). Some clones in this sample may be carry-over from other donors' samples. Both conserved end residues are part of each CDR3. The D gene is left open where the match is weak. Only some rows state a clone size, as once, few, many or a class for expanded clones.

TRBV18	-	many	TRBJ2-7	TGTGCCAGCTCACACAGGGATCCAGGGGAGCAGTACTTC	CASSHRDPGEQYF
TRBV6-4	-	few	TRBJ2-2	TGTGCCAGCCGACAGGTCACCGGGGAGCTGTTTTTT	CASRQVTGELFF
TRBV5-1	TRBD1	many	TRBJ2-1	TGCGCCAGCAGCGGGACAGGGGACGTAGGGCAGGGGGGCAACAATGAGCAGTTCTTC	CASSGTGDVGQGGNNEQFF
TRBV19	-	medium-sized	TRBJ1-1	TGTGCCAGTACCGTCCTAGGGGGGACCTACAACTGGGACACTGAAGCTTTCTTT	CASTVLGGTYNWDTEAFF
TRBV9	TRBD2	-	TRBJ2-1	TGTGCCAGCAGCGTAGGCGGGAGTGGCAATGAGCAGTTCTTC	CASSVGGSGNEQFF
TRBV28	TRBD2	-	TRBJ2-7	TGTGCCAGCAGTGATGTCGGACTAGCGGGAGCCCACGAGCAGTACTTC	CASSDVGLAGAHEQYF
TRBV20-1	TRBD2	-	TRBJ2-1	TGCAGTGCTAGAGCAGCGGGACTAGCGGGAGGTCATGAGCAGTTCTTC	CSARAAGLAGGHEQFF
TRBV28	-	-	TRBJ2-2	TGTGCCAGCAGTCGTAGCCGAAGGGCCGGGGAGCTGTTTTTT	CASSRSRRAGELFF
TRBV6-2/TRBV6-3	-	-	TRBJ1-1	TGTGCCAGCAGTTACCCGAACACTGAAGCTTTCTTT	CASSYPNTEAFF
TRBV27	TRBD1	medium-sized	TRBJ2-6	TGTGCCAGCAGTCCGACGACAGGGGGGTACTCTGGGGCCAACGTCCTGACTTTC	CASSPTTGGYSGANVLTF
TRBV7-9	-	many	TRBJ2-1	TGTGCCGGCACTCCGACGGGCTCCTACAATGAGCAGTTCTTC	CAGTPTGSYNEQFF
TRBV18	-	-	TRBJ2-2	TGTGCCAGCTCACCAAAGCTGAACACCGGGGAGCTGTTTTTT	CASSPKLNTGELFF
TRBV28	-	few	TRBJ2-5	TGTGCCAGCAGTTTTGGGGAGACCCAGTACTTC	CASSFGETQYF
TRBV6-4	TRBD1	few	TRBJ1-6	TGTGCCAGCAGCTCAACCCGGACAGGGGCATCACCCCTCCACTTT	CASSSTRTGASPLHF
TRBV12-3/TRBV12-4	-	-	TRBJ2-2	TGTGCCAGCAGTTTTAAGGCTGCGGGCACCGGGGAGCTGTTTTTT	CASSFKAAGTGELFF
TRBV20-1	-	-	TRBJ2-7	TGCAGTGCTACCCACCGGGACACCTTCTACGAGCAGTACTTC	CSATHRDTFYEQYF
TRBV6-6	-	few	TRBJ1-5	TGTGCCAGCAGTTACACTAGCAATCAGCCCCAGCATTTT	CASSYTSNQPQHF
TRBV2	TRBD1	-	TRBJ1-5	TGTGCCAGCGAGGAAGACAGGGGTAGCAATCAGCCCCAGCATTTT	CASEEDRGSNQPQHF
TRBV15	TRBD2	medium-sized	TRBJ2-5	TGTGCCACCAGCGGCAAGGCGGGAGTCGGAGAGACCCAGTACTTC	CATSGKAGVGETQYF
TRBV5-1	-	-	TRBJ1-6	TGCGCCAGCAGCTTGTGGGGGTTGGACTCCTATAATTCACCCCTCCACTTT	CASSLWGLDSYNSPLHF
TRBV12-3/TRBV12-4	-	-	TRBJ1-1	TGTGCCAGCAGGGGAGGTATTTGGACCCTGAACACTGAAGCTTTCTTT	CASRGGIWTLNTEAFF
TRBV28	-	medium-sized	TRBJ2-3	TGTGCCAGCAGTTTAGAGCGGAGCACAGATACGCAGTATTTT	CASSLERSTDTQYF
TRBV19	TRBD1	-	TRBJ1-2	TGTGCCACCTTTGGCAGGGGGCGAGACTATGGCTACACCTTC	CATFGRGRDYGYTF
TRBV6-1	TRBD2	few	TRBJ2-7	TGTGCCGGCGCCGGGACTAGCGTGAGTCTTGAGCAGTACTTC	CAGAGTSVSLEQYF
TRBV7-8	TRBD2	medium-sized	TRBJ2-1	TGTGCCAGCAGCTTAGCGGGCGGGGGGGCTGAGCAGTTCTTC	CASSLAGGGAEQFF
TRBV6-1	-	-	TRBJ1-1	TGTGCCAGCTGTGGGAGGGGCTGGTCCACTGAAGCTTTCTTT	CASCGRGWSTEAFF
TRBV5-1	-	-	TRBJ1-2	TGCGCCAGCAGCATAGGACAGAGAAACTATGGCTACACCTTC	CASSIGQRNYGYTF
TRBV5-1	-	many	TRBJ2-7	TGCGCCAGCAGCTTGGGGCAGGGGGGGTACGAGCAGTACTTC	CASSLGQGGYEQYF
TRBV6-1	-	-	TRBJ1-1	TGTGCCAGCAGTGTAAAAGGGAACACTGAAGCTTTCTTT	CASSVKGNTEAFF
TRBV6-1	TRBD1	-	TRBJ1-5	TGTGCCAGCAGTCGGACAGGGGGCAATCAGCCCCAGCATTTT	CASSRTGGNQPQHF
TRBV9	-	-	TRBJ2-7	TGTGCCAGCAGCGTCGGGGGGACAGGCCTCGCCTACGAGCAGTACTTC	CASSVGGTGLAYEQYF
TRBV12-3/TRBV12-4	-	-	TRBJ1-1	TGTGCCAGCAGTTTATTGGGGGCGGGGACTGAAGCTTTCTTT	CASSLLGAGTEAFF
TRBV20-1	TRBD1	medium-sized	TRBJ2-1	TGCAGTGCTCAGACAGGGGTGGTCTACAATGAGCAGTTCTTC	CSAQTGVVYNEQFF
TRBV20-1	-	once	TRBJ1-1	TGCAGTGCTAGTCCGGGGATCATGAACACTGAAGCTTTCTTT	CSASPGIMNTEAFF
TRBV5-5	-	-	TRBJ1-2	TGTGCCAGCAGAACCACGCCTGACAGGCCCGGGGGGGGCTACACCTTC	CASRTTPDRPGGGYTF
TRBV2	-	few	TRBJ1-2	TGTGCCAGCAGTGAACCGTGGGAGGTTTACGGCTACACCTTC	CASSEPWEVYGYTF
TRBV28	-	-	TRBJ2-2	TGTGCCAGCAGCCCCCTAGGGGCGGGTTCGATCGGGGAGCTGTTTTTT	CASSPLGAGSIGELFF
TRBV3-1	-	-	TRBJ2-1	TGTGCCAGCAGCCAGGAGCAGTTCTTC	CASSQEQFF